The T cell receptor beta chain under discussion was sequenced for a study of early T cells in non-severe SARS-CoV-2 infection. Study-level information: Sequencing used unsorted whole-blood bulk RNA, so chains lack pairing.

This CDR3 region has 20 residues. Germline loops: CDR1 SEHNR, CDR2 FQNEAQ (reference sequence). V lost 5 bases and J 0 bases, leaving 23 bases between the germline ends. Unique molecular identifiers tagged individual cDNA molecules. TCRdb re-derived calls from the 5' RACE reads in MiXCR, one entry per CDR3 protein. The top ten hold under 10% of the sample, which has tens of thousands of distinct CDR3 sequences, 5.5% to 7.5% seen once. This TCR came from an adult who was a healthcare worker with PCR-confirmed SARS-CoV-2 infection or an uninfected control (not recorded which). Sample: whole blood. The chain joins TRBV7-9 to TRBJ2-6; maybe TRBD2 (5 bases). The CDR3 DNA is TGTGCCAGCAGCGGACCGGCAAAGGCAGGAGGAACCTCTGGGGCCAACGTCCTGACTTTC. Protein: CASSGPAKAGGTSGANVLTF.